This TCR beta chain was sequenced during a study of cytomegalovirus exposure and HLA in healthy donors. Findings of the study overall: In a later analysis, at a false discovery rate of 0.05, approximately 18,000 TCR beta sequences were associated with HLA alleles.

V dropped 4 bases and J dropped 7; count of bases not matched to a gene: 9. There are 15 residues in the CDR3. The germline V gene encodes CDR1 SGDLS and CDR2 YYNGEE. As concerns this clone: What it binds is unknown.

The PCR was carried out with 60 Vbeta primers and 13 Jbeta primers. Sequenced by immunoSEQ multiplex PCR; TCRdb stores in-frame clones only, minus some. The data contain about 120,000 clones, 75% to 85% of them singletons. The donors gave bone marrow, and they were healthy. The chain employs TRBV9 and TRBJ2-1; 9 bases match TRBD2. This TCR was sampled from a man aged 18-30 years in good health and CMV-seronegative. Input material: PBMCs. DNA for the CDR3: TGTGCCAGCAGCTTCCGACTAGCGGCGGTTAATGAGCAGTTCTTC. This translates into CASSFRLAAVNEQFF.